These 11 T cell receptor beta chains were all obtained from the same sample, sequenced in a study. Using its own MiXCR run on the 5' RACE reads, TCRdb lists one record per CDR3 protein. Of about 5,900 distinct CDR3 sequences listed, 65% to 75% are singletons. Sequencing was carried out using memory CD4+ T cells sorted from a lymph node. The subset here: memory CD4+ T cells, CD4+CD45RO+CD25-. The source of these receptors is a female donor with breast cancer.

This clonotype was seen a few times. This rearrangement joins TRBV5-1 to TRBJ2-1; 7 nucleotides agree with TRBD2. This CDR3 region has 15 residues. CDR1 is SGHRS, CDR2 YFSETQ, per germline. The junction had 4 bases not matched to a gene; V was cut back by 0 bases and J by 4 bases. CDR3 residues: CASSLDASGYNEQFF. DNA of the CDR3: TGCGCCAGCAGCTTGGATGCTAGCGGTTACAATGAGCAGTTCTTC.

This clonotype turned up a few times. This chain connects TRBV5-1 to TRBJ1-1; tentative D call: TRBD1 (6 bases). This CDR3 is built from 14 residues. In germline, CDR1 is SGHRS, CDR2 YFSETQ. V gave up 2 bases and J gave up 3 bases, with 11 bases separating them. The CDR3 region has the DNA TGCGCCAGCAGCTTTTTAGGGGGGGACACTGAAGCTTTCTTT. It specifies CASSFLGGDTEAFF.

In the case of this clonotype: One end of the junction fails to match germline, which may point to a read error. This chain joins TRBV7-3 and TRBJ1-1; D is unresolved. The germline V gene has CDR1 SGHTA and CDR2 FQGTGA. The CDR3 is made up of 15 amino acids. The CDR3 reads CASSLAESPSTEAFF. In DNA form, the CDR3 reads TGCGCCAGCAGCTTGGCCGAATCTCCGAGCACTGAAGCTTTCTTT.

This clonotype was observed a single time. The chain combines TRBV6-6 with TRBJ2-5; D is possibly TRBD2 (6 bases). Germline CDR1 MNHNY, CDR2 SVGAGI (reference sequence). CDR3 length: 13 amino acids. Deletions cut 5 bases from V and 4 bases from J, with 11 bases between. The CDR3, as DNA: TGTGCCAGCAGTCCGGGGAGGAGAGAGACCCAGTACTTC. Translated: CASSPGRRETQYF.

The chain's CDR3 is CSVESQGNTEAFF. CDR3 DNA: TGCAGCGTTGAGTCACAGGGGAACACTGAAGCTTTCTTT. The chain links TRBV29-1 to TRBJ1-1; D might be TRBD1 (6 bases). From germline, CDR1 is SQVTM and CDR2 ANQGSEA. V lost 3 bases to trimming and J lost 1 base, with 9 bases between them. The CDR3 consists of 13 residues.

The rearrangement joins TRBV6-6 to TRBJ2-6, with D possibly TRBD1 on 6 matching bases. V was shortened by 4 bases and J by 0 bases, with 10 bases between the two germline ends. Germline-derived CDR1 and CDR2 are MNHNY and SVGAGI (reference sequence). There are 16 residues in the CDR3. The CDR3 protein is CASSSGHYSGANVLTF. CDR3 nucleotides: TGTGCCAGCAGTTCGGGACACTACTCTGGGGCCAACGTCCTGACTTTC.

V usage is TRBV9 and J usage is TRBJ1-6, with D possibly being TRBD1 (5 bases). CDR1 and CDR2 (germline): SGDLS, YYNGEE. This CDR3 has 16 amino acids. Trimming removed 0 bases from V and 10 bases from J, with 17 bases in between. CDR3 nucleotide sequence: TGTGCCAGCAGCGTAGGAGGTGCGCGGGGGAACTCACCCCTCCACTTT. This sequence encodes CASSVGGARGNSPLHF.

This clonotype has more than one count but fewer than ten. This chain links TRBV6-5 with TRBJ1-1; 9 bases fit TRBD1. Trimming cost V 6 bases and J 4 bases; bases outside gene matches: 9. Per germline, CDR1 MNHEY and CDR2 SVGAGI. This CDR3 contains 15 residues. The DNA for the CDR3 is TGTGCCAGCAGAGACGCCGGGACAGGGAGCACTGAAGCTTTCTTT. Residues: CASRDAGTGSTEAFF.

This chain joins TRBV7-3 and TRBJ2-1; TRBD2 agrees at 10 bases. From germline, CDR1 is SGHTA and CDR2 FQGTGA. V shed 2 bases and J 5 bases; nucleotides not matched to a gene: 6. The CDR3 has 16 amino acids. In nucleotides, the CDR3 is TGTGCCAGCAGCTTACGGGGGACTAGCGCAAACAATGAGCAGTTCTTC. Protein sequence: CASSLRGTSANNEQFF. The whole variable domain, remainder taken from reference TRBV7-3 and TRBJ2-1, is GAGVSQTPSNKVTEKGKYVELRCDPISGHTALYWYRQSLGQGPEFLIYFQGTGAADDSGLPNDRFFAVRPEGSVSTLKIQRTERGDSAVYLCASSLRGTSANNEQFFGPGTRLTVL.

This chain joins TRBV12-3 or TRBV12-4 and TRBJ1-1; D ambiguous. The CDR3 has 14 amino acids. The V gene lost 0 bases and the J gene lost 6 bases, with 11 bases spanning the gap. The CDR3 region has the DNA TGTGCCAGCAGTTTAGCGCGGGGTATCTCTGAAGCTTTCTTT. Translation gives CASSLARGISEAFF.

This sequence joins TRBV24-1 and TRBJ2-7, with D possibly being TRBD1 (6 bases). CDR3 length: 15 residues. Trimming shortened V by 2 bases and J by 0 bases, and 10 bases separated the two germline ends. Germline loops: CDR1 KGHDR, CDR2 SFDVKD. CDR3 amino acids: CATSDSRGYSYEQYF. The CDR3 DNA reads as TGTGCCACCAGTGATTCAAGGGGGTACTCCTACGAGCAGTACTTC.